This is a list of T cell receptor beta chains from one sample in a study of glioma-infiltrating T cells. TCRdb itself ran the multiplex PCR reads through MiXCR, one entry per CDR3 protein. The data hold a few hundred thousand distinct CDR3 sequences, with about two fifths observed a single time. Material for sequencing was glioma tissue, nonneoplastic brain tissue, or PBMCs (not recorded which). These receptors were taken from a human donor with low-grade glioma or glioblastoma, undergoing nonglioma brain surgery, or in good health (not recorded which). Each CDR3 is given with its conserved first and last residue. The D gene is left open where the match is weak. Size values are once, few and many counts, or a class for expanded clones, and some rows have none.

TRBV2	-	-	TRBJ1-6	TGTGCCAGCAGTCTCAAATCCTCACCCCTCCACTTT	CASSLKSSPLHF
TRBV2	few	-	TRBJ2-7	TGTGCCAGCAGTGAAGTTCCCAGCGACGAGCAGTACTTC	CASSEVPSDEQYF
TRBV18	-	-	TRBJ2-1	TGTGCCAGCTCACCAAGTAGCCTGATCAACAATGAGCAGTTCTTC	CASSPSSLINNEQFF
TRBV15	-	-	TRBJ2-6	TGTGCCACCAGCAGTGCCCCCCCCTCTGGGGCCAACGTCCTGACTTTC	CATSSAPPSGANVLTF
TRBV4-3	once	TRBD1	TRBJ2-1	TGCGCCAGCAGCCAAGATTTAATAGGCAGGGGGTCCTACGAGCAGTTCTTC	CASSQDLIGRGSYEQFF
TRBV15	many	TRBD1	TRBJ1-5	TGTGCCACCAGCAGAGCGGGGTCAGGGGGTGATCAGCCCCAGCATTTT	CATSRAGSGGDQPQHF
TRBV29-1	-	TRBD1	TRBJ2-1	TGCAGCGTTGGAGAGGGGGCATATGAGCAGTTCTTC	CSVGEGAYEQFF
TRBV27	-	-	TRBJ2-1	TGTGCCAGCAGTTTAACGCCCACAGGACCATTTGCCTACAATGAGCAGTTCTTC	CASSLTPTGPFAYNEQFF
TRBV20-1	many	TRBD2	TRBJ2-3	TGCAGTGCTAGCTCCGAGGGACTAGCGCGCCTTGATACGCAGTATTTT	CSASSEGLARLDTQYF
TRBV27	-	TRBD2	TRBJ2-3	TGTGCCAGCAGTCTCAAACTAGCGGGAGTCGATACGCAGTATTTT	CASSLKLAGVDTQYF
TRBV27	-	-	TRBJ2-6	TGTGCCGGCAGTTTGTTTCCCCGTAGTGAGGGGAACTCTGGGGCCAACGTCCTGACTTTC	CAGSLFPRSEGNSGANVLTF
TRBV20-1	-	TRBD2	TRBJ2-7	TGCAGTGCCCAGGGACTAGCGGATAGCTCCTACGAGCAGTACTTC	CSAQGLADSSYEQYF
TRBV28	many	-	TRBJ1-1	TGTGCCAGCAGAAGCTTGAACACTGAAGCTTTCTTT	CASRSLNTEAFF
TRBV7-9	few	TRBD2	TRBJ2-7	TGTGCCAGCACCGAGACTAGCGGGTTACACGAGCAGTACTTC	CASTETSGLHEQYF
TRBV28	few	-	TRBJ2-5	TGTGCCAGCAGTTTGCCCGGAGGAGGGGACGGGACCCAGTACTTC	CASSLPGGGDGTQYF
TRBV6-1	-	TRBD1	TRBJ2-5	TGTGCCAGCAAGGTGTGGAGACAGGGTAATTCAGAGACCCAGTACTTC	CASKVWRQGNSETQYF
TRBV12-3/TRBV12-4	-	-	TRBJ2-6	TGTGCCAGCAGCCTCACTAGCTCTGGGGCCAACGTCCTGACTTTC	CASSLTSSGANVLTF